The rows below give T cell receptor beta chains drawn from one sample of a study of memory CD4+ T cells and cytomegalovirus serostatus. The protocol was immunoSEQ multiplex PCR, while the TCRdb copy is restricted to in-frame clones and leaves out a portion. The sample shows roughly 84,000 clones, 65% to 85% of them seen only once. Sequences were obtained from memory CD4+ T cells from blood. The receptors originated from an adult in good health and CMV-seronegative. Each CDR3 is given with its conserved first and last residue. D genes are given only for firm matches. Clone sizes are given selectively: once, few, many, or a class where the clone is expanded.

TRBJ1-2 NA TRBV7-2 15 TRBD1 TGTGCCAGCAGCTTCGTAACAGGGGGCGGATATGGCTACACCTTC CASSFVTGGGYGYTF
TRBJ1-2 NA TRBV10-3 11 NA TGTGCCATCAGTACAGGCGAGGGCTACACCTTC CAISTGEGYTF
TRBJ1-1 NA TRBV5-1 12 NA TGCGCCAGCAGCAGGGGGGACACTGAAGCTTTCTTT CASSRGDTEAFF
TRBJ2-7 NA TRBV25-1 13 NA TGTGCCAGCCTGTCGGGTGGGGGCTACGAGCAGTACTTC CASLSGGGYEQYF
TRBJ1-2 few TRBV19 9 NA TGTGCCAGTAGTGCCCAGCCTTCTTTC CASSAQPSF
TRBJ2-1 NA TRBV29-1 14 NA TGCAGCGTTGGGGGGGAGGGGGCCTCCAATGAGCAGTTCTTC CSVGGEGASNEQFF
TRBJ2-7 NA TRBV7-2 15 TRBD2 TGTGCCAGCAGCTTAGGCGGGGGGGCTGGCTACGAGCAGTACTTC CASSLGGGAGYEQYF
TRBJ1-2 NA TRBV5-4 18 NA TGTGCCAGCAGCTCACCCTACGACGGTCCCTTAAACCAATATGGCTACACCTTC CASSSPYDGPLNQYGYTF
TRBJ1-2 NA TRBV28 14 NA TGTGCCAGCAGTTTATACCAGGACCTCTATGGCTACACCTTC CASSLYQDLYGYTF
TRBJ2-2 few TRBV6-5 15 TRBD1 TGTGCCAGCAGTTACTCGGGACAGGGGACCGGGGAGCTGTTTTTT CASSYSGQGTGELFF
TRBJ1-2 NA TRBV6-1 13 TRBD1 TGTGCCAGCAGGGAGGGACAGGGGTATGGCTACACCTTC CASREGQGYGYTF
TRBJ2-2 NA TRBV5-6 14 NA TGTGCCAGCAGCTTGACCGGTTCCACCGGGGAGCTGTTTTTT CASSLTGSTGELFF
TRBJ1-3 once TRBV10-3 13 NA TGTGCCTCCCAGTCTAACTCTGGAAACACCATATATTTT CASQSNSGNTIYF
TRBJ2-2 NA TRBV2 13 NA TGTGCCAGCAGTGAAAGATACACCGGGGAGCTGTTTTTT CASSERYTGELFF
TRBJ1-2 NA TRBV5-1 13 NA TGCGCCAGCAGCCCGGGAGGCAGTCCGGGCTACACCTTC CASSPGGSPGYTF
TRBJ2-3 NA TRBV11-2 12 NA TGTGCCAGCAGCTTAGTACGGAATACGCAGTATTTT CASSLVRNTQYF
TRBJ1-2 few TRBV6-1 19 TRBD1 TGTGCCAGCAGTGAAGGAAGGGCAGGGGGCGGATTAATTGGGTATGGCTACACCTTC CASSEGRAGGGLIGYGYTF
TRBJ2-3 NA TRBV13 14 NA TGTGCCAGCAGCTTAGGACCGGGCACAGATACGCAGTATTTT CASSLGPGTDTQYF
TRBJ1-2 NA TRBV4-3 15 TRBD1 TGCGCCAGCAGCCAGGCTCAGGGGGCGGGGTATGGCTACACCTTC CASSQAQGAGYGYTF
TRBJ2-2 few TRBV5-1 15 NA TGCGCCAGCAGCTTGGTCGCGGGTAACACCGGGGAGCTGTTTTTT CASSLVAGNTGELFF
TRBJ2-6 NA TRBV4-2 16 NA TGTGCCAGCAGCCAAGTCGGAGGGAGTGGGGCCAACGTCCTGACTTTC CASSQVGGSGANVLTF
TRBJ2-2 NA TRBV7-9 17 NA TGTGCCAGCAGCCTTTTTATTAATACAGGGAGCACCGGGGAGCTGTTTTTT CASSLFINTGSTGELFF
TRBJ1-5 NA TRBV19 16 TRBD1 TGTGCCAGTAGTTTCTTACAGGGGCCTATTGATCAGCCCCAGCATTTT CASSFLQGPIDQPQHF
TRBJ1-2 many TRBV7-9 13 TRBD1 TGTGCCAGCAGCTTGGGACAGGTCTATGGCTACACCTTC CASSLGQVYGYTF
TRBJ1-3 NA TRBV6-5 15 NA TGTGCCAGCAGTTACGACAGGAGCTCTGGAAACACCATATATTTT CASSYDRSSGNTIYF
TRBJ2-1 NA TRBV7-2 12 NA TGTGCCAGCAGCCCAACGGAAGGCGAGCAGTTCTTC CASSPTEGEQFF
TRBJ1-4 few TRBV4-2 16 NA TGTGCCAGCAGCCAAGAGGCCACCTGGTCGGGGGAAAAACTGTTTTTT CASSQEATWSGEKLFF
TRBJ2-3 once TRBV12-5 16 TRBD2 TGTGCTAGTGGTTCCGCAGCGGGGGTAAACACAGATACGCAGTATTTT CASGSAAGVNTDTQYF
TRBJ1-3 NA TRBV13 14 NA TGTGCCAGCAGCCTAACGGACTCTGGAAACACCATATATTTT CASSLTDSGNTIYF
TRBJ1-5 NA TRBV4-1 15 NA TGCGCCAGCAGCCAAGATATGAGGGGTCAACGGCCCCAGCATTTT CASSQDMRGQRPQHF
TRBJ1-5 NA TRBV7-2 18 TRBD1 TGTGCCAGCAGCTTATACCCCAGGGCAGGGGGTGCCAATCAGCCCCAGCATTTT CASSLYPRAGGANQPQHF
TRBJ2-5 NA TRBV19 14 TRBD1 TGTGCCACATCCGGGACAGGGACAAAAGAGACCCAGTACTTC CATSGTGTKETQYF
TRBJ2-2 NA TRBV7-7 16 NA TGTGCTAGCAGCTTACGGGCAGCGGGGAACACCGGGGAGCTGTTTTTT CASSLRAAGNTGELFF
TRBJ1-5 NA TRBV11-2 13 NA TGTGCCAGCAGCTTAGACGCTTATCAGCCCCAGCATTTT CASSLDAYQPQHF
TRBJ1-2 NA TRBV28 14 TRBD1 TGTGCCAGCAAGGCCGGGACAGTCTACTATGGCTACACCTTC CASKAGTVYYGYTF
TRBJ2-6 NA TRBV27 15 NA TGTGCCAGCAGCCGCGCGGGGTATGGGGCCAACGTCCTGACTTTC CASSRAGYGANVLTF
TRBJ1-4 NA TRBV5-1 14 NA TGCGCCAGCAGCTTGGACGGGGGTAATGAAAAACTGTTTTTT CASSLDGGNEKLFF
TRBJ1-1 NA TRBV28 12 NA TGTGCCAGCAGCTCTCAGGGCAGTCGAGCTTTCTTT CASSSQGSRAFF
TRBJ2-7 NA TRBV7-3 12 NA TGTGCCAGCAGCTTCGCGGCCCGGGAGCAGTACTTC CASSFAAREQYF
TRBJ1-5 NA TRBV19 15 TRBD1 TGTGCCAGTAGTATACAGGGACAGGGCGGACAGCCCCAGCATTTT CASSIQGQGGQPQHF
TRBJ1-6 NA TRBV19 14 NA TGTGCCAGTTGTAACCAGGGGTCGCGGTCACCCCTCCACTTT CASCNQGSRSPLHF
TRBJ2-5 NA TRBV4-1 14 NA TGCGCCAGCAGCCAAGAGTGGGCGGGGGAGACCCAGTACTTC CASSQEWAGETQYF
TRBJ1-4 NA TRBV7-2 15 NA TGTGCCAGCAGCTTATCCGGACATCCCATCGAAAAACTGTTTTTT CASSLSGHPIEKLFF
TRBJ1-2 NA TRBV5-4 15 TRBD1 TGTGCCAGCAGCTCGACAGGGGCATCTGACTATGGCTACACCTTC CASSSTGASDYGYTF
TRBJ2-2 once TRBV5-1 14 NA TGCGCCAGCAGCCCCTTAGCAGCGACCGGGGAGCTGTTTTTT CASSPLAATGELFF
TRBJ1-5 NA TRBV18 14 TRBD1 TGTGCCAGCTCAGACAGGGGGCTCGATCAGCCCCAGCATTTT CASSDRGLDQPQHF
TRBJ1-2 NA TRBV28 13 NA TGTGCCAGCAGTTCCACAGGGTTCTATGGCTACACCTTC CASSSTGFYGYTF
TRBJ2-1 once TRBV9 15 TRBD2 TGTGCCAGCAGCGTAGTTAGCGGGGGTGTCGATGAGCAGTTCTTC CASSVVSGGVDEQFF
TRBJ1-2 NA TRBV10-3 12 NA TGTGCCATTTCGAACGCAGGGGATGGCTACACCTTC CAISNAGDGYTF
TRBJ1-2 NA TRBV30 15 NA TGTGCCTGGAGTGTATCGAGGCAGGCTCTCTATGGCTACACCTTC CAWSVSRQALYGYTF
TRBJ1-1 NA TRBV9 14 NA TGTGCCAGCAGCGTATCCAGACTGAACACTGAAGCTTTCTTT CASSVSRLNTEAFF
TRBJ1-1 NA TRBV2 13 NA TGTGCCAGCAGCCTTGGCGGCGGCACTGAAGCTTTCTTT CASSLGGGTEAFF
TRBJ1-4 NA TRBV30 14 NA TGTGCCTGGAGTGTAGGGGGGGCTAATGAAAAACTGTTTTTT CAWSVGGANEKLFF
TRBJ1-2 once TRBV2 15 TRBD1 TGTGCCAGCAGGGAAGAGACAGGGGCTGAGAGTGGCTACACCTTC CASREETGAESGYTF
TRBJ1-4 NA TRBV6-1 12 NA TGTGCCAGCATGACTGGAGGGGAAAAACTGTTTTTT CASMTGGEKLFF